This record looks at one TCR beta chain sequence and its context. Its antigen remains unidentified. One end of the junction fails to match germline, which may point to a read error. TCRdb fed the reads into MiXCR, producing one record per CDR3 protein. The repertoire holds fewer than 300,000 distinct CDR3 sequences, about 23% seen once, with approximately 15% in the top ten. This sample is drawn from a study of T cell repertoires in cytomegalovirus infection. CDR1 is MDHEN and CDR2 is SYDVKM in the germline V gene. The CDR3 covers 12 residues. Points from the study as a whole: HLA-C-restricted CMV clonotypes gave the most frequent clonotype in two of eight donors.

What was sequenced was PBMCs. This rearrangement joins TRBV28 to TRBJ2-1, with D possibly TRBD1 on 5 matching bases. The TCR sequence derives from a human donor in good health (CMV status not recorded). Some clones in this sample may be carry-over from other donors' samples. The CDR3 DNA follows: TGTGCCACCAGTCGAACAGGCTATGAGCAGTTCTTC. Protein product: CATSRTGYEQFF.